This is a list of T cell receptor beta chains from one sample in a study of blood T cell repertoires in COVID-19. Generated by immunoSEQ multiplex PCR, the TCRdb table keeps only in-frame clones and is missing some. The sample lists 220,000 or so clones; over 75% were seen once. The sample comprised PBMCs or T cells enriched from blood (not recorded which). These receptors originate from a woman aged 55-75 years who had recovered from COVID-19. CDR3s include the opening cysteine and the closing phenylalanine or tryptophan. Each record gives: V gene, J gene, clone size, D gene, CDR3 DNA, CDR3 protein. D genes are given only for firm matches. Some rows have no size entry. The others give once, few or many, or a class for an expanded clone.

V: TRBV4-1; J: TRBJ1-6; size: NA; D: TRBD1; DNA: TGCGCCAGCAGCCCTTACGACAGGGGGCAAAATTCACCCCTCCACTTT; CDR3: CASSPYDRGQNSPLHF
V: TRBV29-1; J: TRBJ2-7; size: few; D: TRBD1; DNA: TGCAGCGTTGAAAAGCTCGACAGGGGCTCCTACGAGCAGTACTTC; CDR3: CSVEKLDRGSYEQYF
V: TRBV7-7; J: TRBJ2-5; size: NA; D: NA; DNA: TGTGCCAGCAGCCCGAGAACAGGGTATAGAGAGACCCAGTACTTC; CDR3: CASSPRTGYRETQYF
V: TRBV7-7; J: TRBJ2-2; size: NA; D: NA; DNA: TGTGCCAGCAGCCCCCTATTGTGGGGCGGCACCGGGGAGCTGTTTTTT; CDR3: CASSPLLWGGTGELFF
V: TRBV12-2; J: TRBJ2-5; size: NA; D: NA; DNA: TGTGCAAGTCGCTTACTTGGGACTAAGGAGACCCAGTACTTC; CDR3: CASRLLGTKETQYF
V: TRBV7-8; J: TRBJ2-1; size: NA; D: TRBD2; DNA: TGTGCCAGCAGCTTTGGGACTAGCGGGGGTCGTGGTGAGCAGTTCTTC; CDR3: CASSFGTSGGRGEQFF
V: TRBV27; J: TRBJ1-2; size: NA; D: NA; DNA: TGTGCCAGCAAGGTCGGTCAGGCGGGGGTGTATGGCTACACCTTC; CDR3: CASKVGQAGVYGYTF
V: TRBV4-1; J: TRBJ2-2; size: once; D: NA; DNA: TGCGCCAGCAGCCTAAGGCGGGGTCCGAACACCGGGGAGCTGTTTTTT; CDR3: CASSLRRGPNTGELFF
V: TRBV19; J: TRBJ1-4; size: NA; D: NA; DNA: NA; CDR3: CASSILATPREKLFF
V: TRBV11-2; J: TRBJ2-1; size: NA; D: NA; DNA: TGTGCCAGCTATACGACAAACTACAATGAGCAGTTCTTC; CDR3: CASYTTNYNEQFF
V: TRBV5-1; J: TRBJ1-2; size: medium-sized; D: NA; DNA: TGCGCCAGCAGCTTGATAAACAGGGAGAACTATGGCTACACCTTC; CDR3: CASSLINRENYGYTF
V: TRBV3-1/TRBV3-2; J: TRBJ2-2; size: NA; D: NA; DNA: TGTGCCAGCAGCCAAGATCCATCAGGAGCCGGGAGGGAGCTGTTTTTT; CDR3: CASSQDPSGAGRELFF
V: TRBV9; J: TRBJ1-6; size: NA; D: NA; DNA: TGTGCCAGCAGCGGGTGGCGGGGGAGCAGCTCCTATAATTCACCCCTCCACTTT; CDR3: CASSGWRGSSSYNSPLHF
V: TRBV6-5; J: TRBJ2-5; size: NA; D: TRBD1; DNA: TGTGCCACCTGGGGCAGGGGGTCGGCGGAGACCCAGTACTTC; CDR3: CATWGRGSAETQYF
V: TRBV11-2; J: TRBJ1-6; size: NA; D: TRBD1; DNA: TGTGCCAGCAGCTCGGGACAGCGTAATTCACCCCTCCACTTT; CDR3: CASSSGQRNSPLHF
V: TRBV18; J: TRBJ1-1; size: NA; D: NA; DNA: TGTGCCAGCTCACCCGCGGGACCTAAGGACACTGAAGCTTTCTTT; CDR3: CASSPAGPKDTEAFF
V: TRBV19; J: TRBJ2-7; size: NA; D: TRBD1; DNA: TGTGCCAGTAGTCGTGACGGGACAGGGGCTTCCTACGAGCAGTACTTC; CDR3: CASSRDGTGASYEQYF
V: TRBV10-3; J: TRBJ2-5; size: NA; D: TRBD1; DNA: TGTGCCATCAGTGAGTCTCGACAGGGGGGGGAGACCCAGTACTTC; CDR3: CAISESRQGGETQYF
V: TRBV7-9; J: TRBJ2-2; size: NA; D: TRBD2; DNA: TGTGCCAGCCGGCTAGCGGGAGGGAGCACCGGGGAGCTGTTTTTT; CDR3: CASRLAGGSTGELFF
V: TRBV6-2/TRBV6-3; J: TRBJ1-4; size: NA; D: TRBD1; DNA: TGTGCCAGCAGTCCGGGACAGAGAAATGAAAAACTGTTTTTT; CDR3: CASSPGQRNEKLFF
V: TRBV6-6; J: TRBJ1-6; size: NA; D: NA; DNA: TGTGCCAGCAGTGCAAGGGGTGATTCACCCCTCCACTTT; CDR3: CASSARGDSPLHF
V: TRBV10-3; J: TRBJ2-1; size: NA; D: NA; DNA: TGTGCCATCAGCTATAGGGCAGGGATCAGCAATGAGCAGTTCTTC; CDR3: CAISYRAGISNEQFF
V: TRBV27; J: TRBJ1-1; size: NA; D: NA; DNA: TGTGCCAGCAGCGAGCCGCGGGCAGACCCGAACACTGAAGCTTTCTTT; CDR3: CASSEPRADPNTEAFF
V: TRBV7-2; J: TRBJ2-7; size: NA; D: TRBD1; DNA: TGTGCCAGCAGCCACCAGACAGGGGCCGCAGTCCACGAGCAGTACTTC; CDR3: CASSHQTGAAVHEQYF
V: TRBV12-3/TRBV12-4; J: TRBJ2-7; size: few; D: NA; DNA: TGTGCCAGCAGTTTAGAGGCAGGGGCCGAGCAGTACTTC; CDR3: CASSLEAGAEQYF
V: TRBV9; J: TRBJ2-1; size: NA; D: TRBD2; DNA: TGTGCCAGCAGCCCAACAGCGGGGGGCCGCAATGAGCAGTTCTTC; CDR3: CASSPTAGGRNEQFF
V: TRBV27; J: TRBJ1-1; size: NA; D: NA; DNA: TGTGCCAGCAGAATAGTAGGTTCGGGCACTGAAGCTTTCTTT; CDR3: CASRIVGSGTEAFF
V: TRBV19; J: TRBJ1-1; size: NA; D: NA; DNA: TGTGCCAGTACATCCCCACGGAGATTAGAAGGGAACACTGAAGCTTTCTTT; CDR3: CASTSPRRLEGNTEAFF
V: TRBV6-5; J: TRBJ2-3; size: NA; D: TRBD1; DNA: TGTGCCAGCAGTTACGACAGGGTGAGCACAGATACGCAGTATTTT; CDR3: CASSYDRVSTDTQYF
V: TRBV18; J: TRBJ2-1; size: NA; D: NA; DNA: TGTGCCAGCTCACCACCAGATAGTAACTCCTACAATGAGCAGTTCTTC; CDR3: CASSPPDSNSYNEQFF
V: TRBV13; J: TRBJ2-3; size: NA; D: NA; DNA: TGTGCCAGCAGCTTAGATGACCCAGGTACGCAGTATTTT; CDR3: CASSLDDPGTQYF
V: TRBV3-1/TRBV3-2; J: TRBJ2-6; size: once; D: NA; DNA: TGTGCCAGCAGCCAGCGGGCAGTAGAGACTGGGGCCAACGTCCTGACTTTC; CDR3: CASSQRAVETGANVLTF
V: TRBV5-1; J: TRBJ2-1; size: NA; D: NA; DNA: TGCGCCAGCAGCTTGGCCTTCAACGGGGATGAGCAGTTCTTC; CDR3: CASSLAFNGDEQFF
V: TRBV5-1; J: TRBJ2-7; size: NA; D: NA; DNA: TGCGCCAGCAGCTTGGAGGGAGGATGGGTCTCCTACGAGCAGTACTTC; CDR3: CASSLEGGWVSYEQYF
V: TRBV7-2; J: TRBJ1-1; size: NA; D: NA; DNA: TGTGCCAGCAGCCCGATGGGGGGAAACACTGAAGCTTTCTTT; CDR3: CASSPMGGNTEAFF
V: TRBV3-1/TRBV3-2; J: TRBJ1-1; size: NA; D: NA; DNA: TGTGCCAGCAGTCCTCAGGACAGGAACACTGAAGCTTTCTTT; CDR3: CASSPQDRNTEAFF
V: TRBV19; J: TRBJ2-3; size: NA; D: NA; DNA: TGTGCCAGTAGTATCACCCATGGGGCGACTAGCACAGATACGCAGTATTTT; CDR3: CASSITHGATSTDTQYF
V: TRBV12-5; J: TRBJ2-7; size: NA; D: TRBD2; DNA: TGTGCTAGTGGTCCGAAGACAGCTAGCGGGAGATTCTACGAGCAGTACTTC; CDR3: CASGPKTASGRFYEQYF
V: TRBV10-3; J: TRBJ2-1; size: few; D: NA; DNA: TGTGCCATCAGTGAGTCGATACCAGGGATGGGGAATGAGCAGTTCTTC; CDR3: CAISESIPGMGNEQFF
V: TRBV6-5; J: TRBJ1-5; size: NA; D: NA; DNA: TGTGCCAGCAGGAAAGACAGGTTTAGCAATCAGCCCCAGCATTTT; CDR3: CASRKDRFSNQPQHF
V: TRBV14; J: TRBJ1-6; size: few; D: NA; DNA: TGTGCCAGCAGCCAAGAGAGAGGGAATTCACCCCTCCACTTT; CDR3: CASSQERGNSPLHF
V: TRBV19; J: TRBJ2-1; size: once; D: NA; DNA: TGTGCCAGCCGCAGCAATGAGCAGTTCTTC; CDR3: CASRSNEQFF
V: TRBV6-6; J: TRBJ1-1; size: NA; D: NA; DNA: TGTGCCAGCAGCGGGACACCACCGAACACTGAAGCTTTCTTT; CDR3: CASSGTPPNTEAFF
V: TRBV5-4; J: TRBJ2-2; size: NA; D: TRBD1; DNA: TGTGCCAGCAGCGTGGGCCCGACAGGGGGATGGGGCGGGGAGCTGTTTTTT; CDR3: CASSVGPTGGWGGELFF
V: TRBV3-1/TRBV3-2; J: TRBJ2-2; size: NA; D: TRBD1; DNA: TGTGCCAGCAGCCCGGTCGTCAACAGGGGGACCGGGGAGCTGTTTTTT; CDR3: CASSPVVNRGTGELFF
V: TRBV7-2; J: TRBJ2-7; size: NA; D: NA; DNA: TGTGCCAGCAGCACCCACAGATACGAGCAGTACTTC; CDR3: CASSTHRYEQYF
V: TRBV2; J: TRBJ2-7; size: once; D: NA; DNA: TGTGCCAGCAGAGAGACTACCTACGAGCAGTACTTC; CDR3: CASRETTYEQYF
V: TRBV2; J: TRBJ1-5; size: NA; D: TRBD1; DNA: TGTGCCAGCAAGGAAGAGGGGGCGCCGCCCCAGCATTTT; CDR3: CASKEEGAPPQHF
V: TRBV18; J: TRBJ2-1; size: NA; D: TRBD1; DNA: TGTGCCAGCTCACGAGAGGCCGGGACAGGGGTGATTGAGCAGTTCTTC; CDR3: CASSREAGTGVIEQFF
V: TRBV6-5; J: TRBJ1-1; size: few; D: NA; DNA: TGTGCCAGCTTCCAACGACAGTCGAACACTGAAGCTTTCTTT; CDR3: CASFQRQSNTEAFF
V: TRBV28; J: TRBJ1-3; size: NA; D: NA; DNA: TGTGCCAGCAGCAACCCTATTGGACTGAGCTCTGGAAACACCATATATTTT; CDR3: CASSNPIGLSSGNTIYF
V: TRBV3-1/TRBV3-2; J: TRBJ2-7; size: once; D: NA; DNA: TGTGCCAGCTCGGTACGAGGGCGGAGGGTACACGAGCAGTACTTC; CDR3: CASSVRGRRVHEQYF
V: TRBV11-1; J: TRBJ2-5; size: NA; D: TRBD2; DNA: TGTGCCAGCAGCTCCGGGATGAGGCGGGGGAAAGAGACCCAGTACTTC; CDR3: CASSSGMRRGKETQYF
V: TRBV4-1; J: TRBJ1-2; size: NA; D: NA; DNA: TGCGCCAGCAGCCAAGGGTTTGGGGCTGGTGGCTACACCTTC; CDR3: CASSQGFGAGGYTF
V: TRBV5-4; J: TRBJ1-1; size: NA; D: TRBD1; DNA: TGTGCCAGCAGCTCATGGGACAGGGCCCAAGCTTTCTTT; CDR3: CASSSWDRAQAFF
V: TRBV3-1/TRBV3-2; J: TRBJ1-1; size: NA; D: TRBD1; DNA: TGTGCCAGCAGCCAAGGTTCGGGGCAGGGGGCTGAAGCTTTCTTT; CDR3: CASSQGSGQGAEAFF
V: TRBV19; J: TRBJ1-3; size: NA; D: NA; DNA: TGTGCCAGTATGGGGCAGACCTTTGACACCATATATTTT; CDR3: CASMGQTFDTIYF
V: TRBV7-2; J: TRBJ1-2; size: NA; D: NA; DNA: TGTGCCAGCAGTTTCCTTTCTAACTATGGCTACACCTTC; CDR3: CASSFLSNYGYTF
V: TRBV9; J: TRBJ1-3; size: NA; D: NA; DNA: TGTGCCAGCAGGGACCCGGGAGCTGGAAACACCATATATTTT; CDR3: CASRDPGAGNTIYF
V: TRBV6-5; J: TRBJ1-1; size: NA; D: NA; DNA: TGTGCCAGCAGTTACAGGACAATATCTGAAGCTTTCTTT; CDR3: CASSYRTISEAFF